Listed below are T cell receptor beta chains from one sample, sequenced in a study of blood T cells in healthy people across ages. In TCRdb, the 5' RACE reads were re-called with MiXCR into one record per CDR3 protein. The sample includes over 1.5 million distinct CDR3 sequences, around half of them seen just once. Material for sequencing was blood. These receptors came from a woman aged 40 to 55 in good health. Each CDR3 is given with its conserved first and last residue. The D gene is left open where the match is weak. Only some rows state a clone size, as once, few, many or a class for expanded clones.

>NA|TRBJ2-1|TRBD2|TRBV24-1
CATSDSIAGGRYNEQFF
TGTGCCACCAGTGACTCTATAGCGGGGGGACGATACAATGAGCAGTTCTTC
>NA|TRBJ2-5|TRBD2|TRBV5-1
CASSSGLAGTSLQGTQYF
TGCGCCAGCAGCTCGGGACTAGCGGGGACGTCTTTGCAAGGGACCCAGTACTTC
>NA|TRBJ1-1|TRBD1|TRBV7-3
CASSSGTGSPEAFF
TGTGCCAGCAGCAGCGGGACAGGGTCTCCTGAAGCTTTCTTT
>few|TRBJ2-7|NA|TRBV7-2
CASSFRGSSEQYF
TGTGCCAGCAGCTTTCGAGGCTCCTCGGAGCAGTACTTC
>many|TRBJ2-5|NA|TRBV7-2
CASSRGTQETQYF
TGTGCCAGCAGCAGGGGTACCCAAGAGACCCAGTACTTC
>NA|TRBJ2-3|TRBD2|TRBV20-1
CSATGLAISGDTQYF
TGCAGTGCTACGGGACTAGCTATATCGGGGGATACGCAGTATTTT
>once|TRBJ2-1|TRBD2|TRBV7-9
CASSSSGGGGGYNEQFF
TGTGCCAGCAGCTCATCGGGTGGCGGGGGTGGTTACAATGAGCAGTTCTTC
>NA|TRBJ2-5|NA|TRBV5-1
CASSAGISETQYF
TGCGCCAGCAGCGCAGGGATATCGGAGACCCAGTACTTC
>once|TRBJ1-3|NA|TRBV10-3
CAISPEQHSGNTIYF
TGTGCCATCAGTCCCGAACAGCATTCTGGAAACACCATATATTTT
>NA|TRBJ2-1|TRBD2|TRBV20-1
CSARDPSPSGGYNEQFF
TGCAGTGCTAGAGATCCTTCGCCCAGCGGGGGCTACAATGAGCAGTTCTTC
>NA|TRBJ2-3|NA|TRBV20-1
CSARAWVRGPSTDTQYF
TGCAGTGCTAGAGCCTGGGTCAGGGGACCTTCCACAGATACGCAGTATTTT
>few|TRBJ1-4|TRBD1|TRBV25-1
CASSEPVGQLNEKLFF
TGTGCCAGCAGTGAACCAGTGGGACAGCTGAATGAAAAACTGTTTTTT
>NA|TRBJ2-1|NA|TRBV11-2
CASSSRRLLSYNEQFF
TGTGCCAGCAGCTCGAGAAGACTCCTCTCCTACAATGAGCAGTTCTTC
>NA|TRBJ1-6|NA|TRBV12-3/TRBV12-4
CASSPARGQGSPLHF
TGTGCCAGCAGTCCCGCCCGAGGACAAGGTTCACCCCTCCACTTT
>many|TRBJ2-3|TRBD2|TRBV4-3
CASSHRLAGSTDTQYF
TGCGCCAGCAGCCATCGACTAGCGGGGAGCACAGATACGCAGTATTTT
>few|TRBJ2-7|NA|TRBV20-1
CSARGKQGSYEQYF
TGCAGTGCTAGAGGGAAACAGGGTTCCTACGAGCAGTACTTC
>few|TRBJ1-2|TRBD1|TRBV7-8
CASSLAVGTGKYGYTF
TGTGCCAGCAGCTTAGCGGTGGGGACAGGGAAATATGGCTACACCTTC
>NA|TRBJ2-7|NA|TRBV7-2
CASSLAPAGFYEQYF
TGTGCCAGCAGCTTAGCGCCTGCGGGATTCTACGAGCAGTACTTC
>few|TRBJ2-7|TRBD2|TRBV20-1
CSANPGGHSYEQYF
TGCAGTGCCAACCCGGGGGGGCACTCCTACGAGCAGTACTTC
>once|TRBJ1-2|NA|TRBV18
CASSPAITNYGYTF
TGTGCCAGCTCACCCGCGATTACTAACTATGGCTACACCTTC
>NA|TRBJ2-3|NA|TRBV4-2
CASSHLFSTDTQYF
TGTGCCAGCAGCCACCTCTTCTCCACAGATACGCAGTATTTT
>few|TRBJ2-1|NA|TRBV29-1
CSVAQAHNNEQFF
TGCAGCGTTGCCCAAGCCCATAACAATGAGCAGTTCTTC
>NA|TRBJ2-7|NA|TRBV10-3
CAISDRLGEQYF
TGTGCCATCAGTGACAGGTTAGGCGAGCAGTACTTC
>few|TRBJ2-3|NA|TRBV20-1
CSASWGITDTQYF
TGCAGTGCTAGCTGGGGTATCACAGATACGCAGTATTTT
>NA|TRBJ2-7|TRBD2|TRBV20-1
CSARAPLGLAVSEQYF
TGCAGTGCTAGAGCCCCGTTGGGACTAGCAGTCTCCGAGCAGTACTTC
>NA|TRBJ2-5|TRBD2|TRBV14
CASSQAGGKTQYF
TGTGCCAGCAGCCAAGCGGGGGGGAAGACCCAGTACTTC
>NA|TRBJ2-7|NA|TRBV25-1
CASRRLSYEQYF
TGTGCCAGCAGGCGTCTGTCCTACGAGCAGTACTTC
>NA|TRBJ2-3|NA|TRBV11-2
CASSETGLLAARLGADTQYF
TGTGCCAGCAGCGAGACAGGTCTTCTAGCGGCCAGACTTGGGGCAGATACGCAGTATTTT
>few|TRBJ2-3|TRBD1|TRBV5-1
CASSTRQGRLSTDTQYF
TGCGCCAGCAGCACGAGACAGGGGCGACTTAGCACAGATACGCAGTATTTT
>few|TRBJ2-3|TRBD2|TRBV20-1
CSARISGGPQGTQYF
TGCAGTGCTAGGATTAGCGGGGGACCCCAGGGGACGCAGTATTTT
>NA|TRBJ2-1|NA|TRBV6-2/TRBV6-3
CASSYRQGYEQFF
TGTGCCAGCAGTTACCGGCAGGGGTATGAGCAGTTCTTC
>NA|TRBJ2-5|NA|TRBV27
CASSIGVQETQYF
TGTGCCAGCAGTATAGGGGTCCAAGAGACCCAGTACTTC
>few|TRBJ1-2|TRBD1|TRBV4-2
CASSPLGTGGTPQGYTF
TGTGCCAGCAGCCCCCTCGGGACAGGGGGAACCCCCCAGGGCTACACCTTC
>NA|TRBJ1-5|NA|TRBV2
CASSEGFNQPQHF
TGTGCCAGCAGTGAAGGCTTCAATCAGCCCCAGCATTTT
>NA|TRBJ1-2|NA|TRBV6-1
CASSAPGGAGLYYGYTF
TGTGCCAGCAGTGCCCCGGGAGGGGCAGGGCTTTACTATGGCTACACCTTC
>few|TRBJ1-4|NA|TRBV6-6
CASSYGAFNEKLFF
TGTGCCAGCAGTTACGGAGCGTTTAATGAAAAACTGTTTTTT
>NA|TRBJ2-5|TRBD1|TRBV7-7
CASSPWTGGKETQYF
TGTGCTAGCAGTCCCTGGACAGGGGGTAAAGAGACCCAGTACTTC
>NA|TRBJ1-2|NA|TRBV28
CASSLRVYGYTF
TGTGCCAGCAGTTTACGTGTCTATGGCTACACCTTC
>few|TRBJ2-6|NA|TRBV12-3/TRBV12-4
CASSPFDGGANVLTF
TGTGCCAGCAGCCCCTTTGACGGTGGGGCCAACGTCCTGACTTTC
>NA|TRBJ2-7|NA|TRBV20-1
CSARDVQRSYEQYF
TGCAGTGCTAGAGATGTGCAGAGATCCTACGAGCAGTACTTC
>NA|TRBJ2-6|TRBD1|TRBV11-2
CATQGYRANVLTF
TGTGCCACACAGGGGTATAGGGCCAACGTCCTGACTTTC
>few|TRBJ2-3|TRBD2|TRBV7-2
CASSLGRGGPDTQYF
TGTGCCAGCAGTTTGGGGCGGGGGGGCCCAGATACGCAGTATTTT
>few|TRBJ2-1|TRBD1|TRBV20-1
CSANRPGQGLYNEQFF
TGCAGTGCCAACCGTCCGGGACAGGGGCTCTACAATGAGCAGTTCTTC
>NA|TRBJ2-1|TRBD2|TRBV7-2
CASSLGGGLAPYNEQFF
TGTGCCAGCAGCTTAGGGGGAGGGCTAGCGCCTTACAATGAGCAGTTCTTC
>NA|TRBJ2-3|TRBD2|TRBV5-1
CASSAGLAGGAPSTDTQYF
TGCGCCAGCAGCGCGGGACTAGCGGGGGGAGCCCCTAGCACAGATACGCAGTATTTT
>NA|TRBJ1-1|NA|TRBV15
CATSSPMRADEAFF
TGTGCCACCAGCAGTCCCATGAGGGCAGATGAAGCTTTCTTT
>NA|TRBJ2-2|NA|TRBV5-6
CASSLVRGSTGELFF
TGTGCCAGCAGCTTGGTTAGGGGGAGCACCGGGGAGCTGTTTTTT
>NA|TRBJ1-1|TRBD1|TRBV6-5
CASGQGVTEAFF
TGTGCCAGCGGACAGGGGGTAACTGAAGCTTTCTTT
>NA|TRBJ2-1|TRBD2|TRBV15
CATSRDSSGVGYEQFF
TGTGCCACCAGCAGAGATTCCAGCGGGGTGGGCTATGAGCAGTTCTTC
>NA|TRBJ2-1|TRBD1|TRBV6-2/TRBV6-3
CASSDPLQGVSRNEQFF
TGTGCCAGCAGCGACCCTCTACAGGGGGTGTCTAGGAATGAGCAGTTCTTC
>few|TRBJ2-7|TRBD2|TRBV20-1
CSARSGRGSSYEQYF
TGCAGTGCTAGGTCGGGGCGGGGGAGCTCCTACGAGCAGTACTTC
>NA|TRBJ2-5|TRBD2|TRBV27
CASSLSASGGQETQYF
TGTGCCAGCAGTTTATCGGCTAGCGGGGGGCAAGAGACCCAGTACTTC
>NA|TRBJ1-2|NA|TRBV5-5
CASSLDAGYTF
TGTGCCAGCAGCTTGGATGCTGGCTACACCTTC